These 16 T cell receptor beta chains were sequenced from one sample in a study of human T cells and chemical hapten exposure. One entry per CDR3 protein, called by TCRdb with MiXCR from the RACE reads. The sample has about 60,000 distinct CDR3 sequences; 7.5% to 10% are singletons. This sample's time point: patch test 1, 2 weeks after DPC sensitization. The sample's treatment: therapeutic diphenylcyclopropenone sensitization with weekly scalp DPC. Here the sequenced sample was whole blood, taken in connection with sensitization to the hapten diphenylcyclopropenone (DPC). Receptors were obtained from a middle-aged woman with alopecia areata. Some clones in this sample may be carry-over from other donors' samples.

The chain couples TRBV28 to TRBJ1-5; D perhaps matches TRBD1 (6 bases). CDR1 is MDHEN, CDR2 SYDVKM, per germline. V lost 2 bases to trimming and J lost 7 bases, with 12 bases between them. The CDR3 covers 14 residues. CDR3: CASSLLGAHQPQHF. CDR3 DNA: TGTGCCAGCAGTTTACTGGGGGCCCACCAGCCCCAGCATTTT.

This clonotype has ten or more counts. The chain joins TRBV7-2 to TRBJ1-5; D is unclear. Trimming stripped 4 bases from V and 2 bases from J, with 6 bases between. The V gene's germline CDR1 is SGHTA and CDR2 FQGNSA. There are 13 residues in the CDR3. The CDR3 sequence: CASSSTGNQPQHF. The CDR3 bases are TGTGCCAGCAGCTCCACGGGCAATCAGCCCCAGCATTTT.

This clonotype was found a few times. The CDR3 loop reads CSVELGETQYF. In DNA form, the CDR3 reads TGCAGCGTTGAGTTAGGGGAGACCCAGTACTTC. This chain links TRBV29-1 with TRBJ2-5, with D unresolved. The CDR3 length is 11 residues. Trimming removed 3 bases at V and 5 bases at J, with 7 bases between. In germline, CDR1 is SQVTM, CDR2 ANQGSEA.

The CDR3 sequence is CATSEGPPDTQYF. The DNA for the CDR3 is TGTGCCACCAGTGAAGGGCCACCAGATACGCAGTATTTT. The chain uses TRBV24-1 and TRBJ2-3; D is unresolved. The V and J ends lost 4 bases and 4 bases respectively, with 8 bases between them. The germline V gene has CDR1 KGHDR and CDR2 SFDVKD. The CDR3 length is 13 residues.

This clonotype occurred many times. This chain uses TRBV3-1 with TRBJ1-1; D possibly corresponds to TRBD1 (6 bases). Germline V lookup: CDR1 LGHDT, CDR2 YNNKEL (reference sequence). The CDR3 is made up of 11 amino acids. Trimming took off 8 bases at V and 10 bases at J, with 14 bases between the two ends. CDR3 in DNA: TGTGCCAGCGGGGGGCAGAACGCAGCTTTCTTT. Amino acids: CASGGQNAAFF.

This clonotype was counted between two and nine times. The rearrangement links TRBV7-6 to TRBJ2-3, with D hard to call. Trimming stripped 5 bases from V and 0 bases from J, with 12 bases between. There are 15 residues in the CDR3. The germline CDR1 and CDR2 sequences are SGHVS and FNYEAQ. The DNA for the CDR3 is TGTGCCAGCAGCCCCACAGAAACTAGCACAGATACGCAGTATTTT. It codes for CASSPTETSTDTQYF.

This clonotype was seen more than once but under ten times. This chain connects TRBV21-1 to TRBJ1-1. TRBV21-1 is a pseudogene segment. CDR3 length: 17 amino acids. The CDR3 bases are TGTGCCAGCAGCAAAGTCGCGTGGCAGGCCTCGAACACTGAAGCTTTCTTT. It specifies CASSKVAWQASNTEAFF.

The chain links TRBV19 to TRBJ2-5; D is ambiguous. CDR1 is LNHDA and CDR2 is SQIVND in the germline V gene (reference sequence). The CDR3 length is 15 residues. Trimming stripped 1 base from V and 1 base from J, with 10 bases between. DNA of the CDR3: TGTGCCAGTAGTATAGGTGGACGGCTCCAAGAGACCCAGTACTTC. Encoded protein: CASSIGGRLQETQYF.

This clonotype came up once. Its ends do not fully match the called genes, so a read error is possible. This chain joins TRBV6-5 and TRBJ2-5; D is perhaps TRBD1 (6 bases). Germline V gene lookup returns CDR1 MNHEY and CDR2 SVGAGI. CDR3 length: 14 amino acids. CDR3 nucleotide sequence: TGTGCCAGTTATCCGGACAGCAACCAAGAGACCGAGTACTTC. Translated, it gives CASYPDSNQETEYF.

Many counts were recorded for this clonotype. The rearrangement joins TRBV7-3 to TRBJ1-2; D unresolved. Looked up from germline, CDR1 is SGHTA and CDR2 is FQGTGA. With 5 bases removed from V and 7 bases from J, the gap between germline ends came to 14 bases. This CDR3 is 13 amino acids long. Written as DNA, the CDR3 is TGTGCCAGCAGCCCGAGCCGTGGCGGTGGCTACACCTTC. Its translation is CASSPSRGGGYTF.

This clonotype was detected ten times or more. The chain joins TRBV14 to TRBJ2-7; 7 nucleotides agree with TRBD2. The germline gives CDR1 SGHDN, CDR2 FVKESK. V trimming: 4 bases; J trimming: 4 bases; junction bases outside the gene matches: 10. The CDR3 covers 15 residues. For the CDR3, the DNA is TGTGCCAGCAGCCTCCGACTAGCCGGTGCTTACGAGCAGTACTTC. Amino acid sequence: CASSLRLAGAYEQYF.

The V gene is TRBV7-3, the J gene TRBJ2-1; TRBD1 matches 9 bases. V dropped 3 bases and J dropped 9; count of bases not matched to a gene: 12. The germline V gene has CDR1 SGHTA and CDR2 FQGTGA. This CDR3 region has 16 residues. CDR3 nucleotides: TGTGCCAGCAGCTTCCGTCCCGGGACAGGGATTAGTGAGCAGTTCTTC. Translated, it gives CASSFRPGTGISEQFF.

This chain joins TRBV6-5 and TRBJ2-1; the match to TRBD2 covers 10 bases. This CDR3 region has 17 residues. In germline, CDR1 is MNHEY, CDR2 SVGAGI. J was trimmed by 6 bases and V by 5 bases; bases with no gene match: 13. Here the CDR3 DNA reads TGTGCCAGCAGTCGGCGTGCGGGACTAGCGAGAGGCAATGAGCAGTTCTTC. Translating gives CASSRRAGLARGNEQFF.

This clonotype has ten or more counts. The genes are TRBV20-1 and TRBJ1-2; D is uncertain. V lost 3 bases and J lost 8, with 13 bases in between. CDR1 and CDR2 from the germline V gene are DFQATT and SNEGSKA (reference sequence). There are 12 residues in the CDR3. CDR3 sequence: CSARHGLGGYTF. CDR3 sequence (DNA): TGCAGTGCTAGGCACGGTCTCGGCGGCTACACCTTC.

This clonotype was seen a handful of times. The genes are TRBV7-2 and TRBJ2-2; D is perhaps TRBD1 (6 bases). CDR1 SGHTA and CDR2 FQGNSA come from the germline V gene. Trimming removed 5 bases at V and 9 bases at J, with 10 bases between. The CDR3 is 12 residues long. The CDR3 DNA is TGTGCCAGCAGCCTACAGGGCCGGGAGCTGTTTTTT. This codes for CASSLQGRELFF.

The chain links TRBV9 to TRBJ2-5, with unresolved D. V was cut by 0 bases and J by 2 bases, with 8 bases left in between. Germline V lookup: CDR1 SGDLS, CDR2 YYNGEE. The CDR3 has 14 amino acids. The CDR3 sequence is CASSVGASQETQYF. CDR3 nucleotide sequence: TGTGCCAGCAGCGTAGGGGCATCTCAAGAGACCCAGTACTTC.